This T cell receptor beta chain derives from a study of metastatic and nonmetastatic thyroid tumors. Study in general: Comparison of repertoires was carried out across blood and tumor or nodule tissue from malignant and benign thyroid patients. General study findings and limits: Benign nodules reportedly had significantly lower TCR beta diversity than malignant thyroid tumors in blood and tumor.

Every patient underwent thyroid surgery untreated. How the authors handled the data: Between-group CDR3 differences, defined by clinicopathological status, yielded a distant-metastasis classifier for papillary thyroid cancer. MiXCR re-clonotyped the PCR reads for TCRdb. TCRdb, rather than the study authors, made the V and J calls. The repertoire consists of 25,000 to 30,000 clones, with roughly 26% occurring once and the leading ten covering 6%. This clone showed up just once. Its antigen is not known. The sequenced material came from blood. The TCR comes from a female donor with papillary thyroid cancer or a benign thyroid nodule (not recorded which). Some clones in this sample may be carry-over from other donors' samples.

DNA of the CDR3: TGTGCCTGGAGTCGCGGGACGGCTGAAGCTTTCTTT. This gives the protein CAWSRGTAEAFF. The chain employs TRBV30 and TRBJ1-1, with D perhaps matching TRBD1 (5 bases). V shed 2 bases and J shed 6 bases, with 10 bases lying between them. The CDR3 spans 12 residues. CDR1 and CDR2 from the germline V gene are GTSNPN and SVGIG (reference sequence).